This TCR beta chain was documented in a study of T cell responses to AZD1222 COVID-19 vaccine. Study-level results: Among AZD1222 vaccinees, only six were seropositive at baseline.

In germline, CDR1 is MNHEY, CDR2 SMNVEV (reference sequence). Trimming at V came to 6 bases and at J to 3 bases, leaving 7 bases not matched to a gene. The CDR3 extends over 16 amino acids. Here immunoSEQ multiplex PCR was the method, and the copy in TCRdb shows in-frame clones only, minus some. The data show fewer than 120,000 clones, roughly 85% seen once. On this clone itself: What it binds is unknown.

This rearrangement joins TRBV27 to TRBJ2-2, with TRBD1 identical over 10 bases. This specimen was peripheral blood, taken on day 0 of AZD1222 vaccination. This receptor was identified in an adult in good health. CDR3 amino acids: CASRTAGTGDTGELFF. The CDR3 nucleotides are TGTGCCAGCAGGACTGCCGGGACAGGGGACACCGGGGAGCTGTTTTTT.